Each of the 24 T cell receptor beta chains below was sequenced from the same sample in a study of type 1 and type 2 diabetes patients. Genomic DNA was the PCR template. The TCR beta CDR3 region was amplified using 30 forward and 13 reverse primers. TCRdb reprocessed the multiplex PCR reads with MiXCR, giving one entry per CDR3 protein. The sample lists 280,000 or so distinct CDR3 sequences, around 47% occurring once. The sample consisted of peripheral blood mononuclear cells (PBMCs). The receptor source for this set is a man in his late teens or twenties with type 2 diabetes.

The chain couples TRBV7-3 to TRBJ2-5, with D hard to call. V lost 11 bases and J lost 5, with 9 bases in between. The germline V gene has CDR1 SGHTA and CDR2 FQGTGA. The CDR3 covers 10 residues. The CDR3, as DNA: TGTGCCGGCCCAGAGGAGACCCAGTACTTC. It codes for CAGPEETQYF.

This clonotype came up once. The chain links TRBV6-5 to TRBJ2-5, with D perhaps given as TRBD1 or TRBD2 (5 bases each). CDR1 and CDR2 (germline): MNHEY, SVGAGI. This CDR3 is built from 14 residues. Trimming shortened V by 7 bases and J by 8 bases, and 20 bases separated the two germline ends. CDR3 DNA sequence: TGTGCCAGCAAGGAGGCAGGGCCCTTTCTTACCCAGTACTTC. Residues: CASKEAGPFLTQYF.

The rearrangement joins TRBV19 to TRBJ2-5, with TRBD2 matching 8 bases. The CDR3 is 14 amino acids. After removal of 3 bases from V and 4 bases from J, the junction contained 4 bases not matched to a gene. Germline CDR1 is LNHDA and CDR2 is SQIVND (reference sequence). The CDR3 loop is CASSITGGLETQYF. DNA for the CDR3: TGTGCCAGTAGTATTACGGGGGGGTTAGAGACCCAGTACTTC.

The V call is TRBV25-1, the J call TRBJ1-2; maybe TRBD1 (5 bases). V was trimmed by 6 bases and J by 2 bases, leaving 16 bases between them. Germline V gene lookup returns CDR1 MGHDK and CDR2 SYGVNS. The CDR3 runs to 15 residues. Here the CDR3 reads CASRSPGTGNYGYTF. CDR3 in DNA: TGTGCCAGCAGGAGCCCTGGGACGGGAAACTATGGCTACACCTTC.

The chain has TRBV9 and TRBJ1-3, with D perhaps TRBD1 (6 bases). Germline assignment: CDR1 SGDLS and CDR2 YYNGEE. Trimming took 3 bases from V and 2 from J, leaving 12 bases between them. This CDR3 has 15 amino acids. CDR3 loop: CASSAPQGPGNTIYF. The CDR3 bases are TGTGCCAGCAGCGCGCCACAGGGACCTGGAAACACCATATATTTT.

CDR3 nucleotides: TGTGCCAGCAGCTCCTGGGTGTGGGGTAATGAAAAACTGTTTTTT. Translated, it gives CASSSWVWGNEKLFF. The chain employs TRBV7-8 and TRBJ1-4; D is undetermined. CDR1 is SGHVS and CDR2 is FQNEAQ in the germline V gene. The CDR3 extends over 15 amino acids. V was cut by 4 bases and J by 4 bases, with 13 bases left in between.

This clonotype was counted only a few times. The chain joins TRBV29-1 to TRBJ2-5, with a weak D call TRBD2 (5 bases). The germline V gene encodes CDR1 SQVTM and CDR2 ANQGSEA. CDR3 length: 19 amino acids. With 1 base removed from V and 2 bases from J, the gap between germline ends came to 26 bases. DNA for the CDR3: TGCAGCGTTGAAGGACTTAGAGGAGGAGTAGATCGGAAACAAGAGACCCAGTACTTC. This encodes CSVEGLRGGVDRKQETQYF.

The sample holds one count of this clonotype. The rearrangement uses TRBV7-3 and TRBJ1-2; D not resolved. CDR1 and CDR2 (germline): SGHTA, FQGTGA. The CDR3 extends over 14 amino acids. The V gene lost 7 bases and the J gene lost 2 bases, with 14 bases spanning the gap. The CDR3 region is CASTSGASNYGYTF. CDR3 bases: TGTGCCAGCACCTCGGGAGCCTCAAACTATGGCTACACCTTC. The full variable domain, in which reference TRBV7-3 and TRBJ1-2 provide the parts outside the CDR3, is GAGVSQTPSNKVTEKGKYVELRCDPISGHTALYWYRQSLGQGPEFLIYFQGTGAADDSGLPNDRFFAVRPEGSVSTLKIQRTERGDSAVYLCASTSGASNYGYTFGSGTRLTVV.

This rearrangement joins TRBV2 to TRBJ2-1, with a weak D call TRBD2 (5 bases). The CDR3 has 15 amino acids. Germline V gene sequence: CDR1 SNHLY, CDR2 FYNNEI. The V gene lost 2 bases and the J gene lost 7 bases, with 15 bases spanning the gap. The CDR3 reads CASSESRGRGNEQFF. The CDR3 DNA reads as TGTGCCAGCAGTGAATCCCGAGGGCGCGGGAATGAGCAGTTCTTC.

This clonotype has just a few counts. The chain links TRBV6-5 to TRBJ2-7; no clear D gene. Deletions cut 0 bases from V and 1 base from J, with 4 bases between. Germline V gene sequence: CDR1 MNHEY, CDR2 SVGAGI. The CDR3 extends over 13 amino acids. CDR3 DNA: TGTGCCAGCAGTTACTCGACATCCTACGAGCAGTACTTC. Encoded protein: CASSYSTSYEQYF.

This clonotype showed up many times. V gene TRBV2 combines with J gene TRBJ2-7; no definite D call. CDR1 is SNHLY and CDR2 is FYNNEI in the germline V gene. V shed 8 bases and J shed 3 bases, with 8 bases lying between them. This CDR3 comprises 11 residues. The CDR3 DNA is TGTGCCAGCGGCATAGACTACGAGCAGTACTTC. This sequence encodes CASGIDYEQYF.

This clonotype occurred many times. This chain links TRBV25-1 with TRBJ1-6, with no clear D. Trimming stripped 3 bases from V and 5 bases from J, with 11 bases between. The CDR3 contains 15 residues. Germline V gene data show CDR1 as MGHDK and CDR2 as SYGVNS. CDR3 protein: CASSDHGFNNSPLHF. The CDR3 DNA reads as TGTGCCAGCAGTGACCACGGATTCAATAATTCACCCCTCCACTTT. Combining the CDR3 with reference TRBV25-1 and TRBJ1-6 gives the whole variable domain EADIYQTPRYLVIGTGKKITLECSQTMGHDKMYWYQQDPGMELHLIHYSYGVNSTEKGDLSSESTVSRIRTEHFPLTLESARPSHTSQYLCASSDHGFNNSPLHFGNGTRLTVT.

Only a few counts were recorded for this clonotype. The chain joins TRBV2 to TRBJ2-2, with 13 bases aligning to TRBD2. The CDR3 covers 16 residues. Germline V gene data show CDR1 as SNHLY and CDR2 as FYNNEI. Trimming cost V 7 bases and J 6 bases; bases outside gene matches: 8. The CDR3 sequence is CASTSGLAGVSGELFF. The DNA of the CDR3 is TGTGCCAGCACCTCAGGACTAGCGGGAGTTTCCGGGGAGCTGTTTTTT.

The CDR3 sequence is CASRQGSNYGYTF. The CDR3 DNA reads as TGTGCCAGTAGGCAGGGATCTAACTATGGCTACACCTTC. This rearrangement joins TRBV19 to TRBJ1-2, with D possibly being TRBD1 (5 bases). V was cut by 6 bases and J by 0 bases, with 8 bases left in between. This CDR3 is 13 amino acids long. Per the germline V gene, CDR1 is LNHDA and CDR2 is SQIVND (reference sequence).

This clonotype was observed at least ten times. This chain connects TRBV7-8 to TRBJ2-1; the D gene is possibly TRBD1 (6 bases). The germline V gene encodes CDR1 SGHVS and CDR2 FQNEAQ. The CDR3 spans 15 residues. V lost 5 bases to trimming and J lost 6 bases, with 17 bases between them. CDR3 protein: CASSMDSFDGNEQFF. Here the CDR3 DNA reads TGTGCCAGCAGCATGGACAGCTTTGACGGCAATGAGCAGTTCTTC.

The chain carries TRBV4-3 and TRBJ1-2; D might be TRBD1 (6 bases). The germline V and J ends were trimmed by 0 bases and 6 bases, with 14 bases remaining between them. The CDR3 is made up of 15 amino acids. Germline V gene lookup returns CDR1 LGHNA and CDR2 YSLEER. The CDR3 is CASSQDKGGRDGYTF. The CDR3 region has the DNA TGCGCCAGCAGCCAAGATAAGGGGGGCCGGGATGGCTACACCTTC.

This clonotype was picked up a small number of times. This rearrangement joins TRBV20-1 to TRBJ2-1; 8 bases match TRBD1. The CDR3 covers 14 residues. The V gene end was trimmed by 2 bases and the J gene end by 8 bases; junction bases not matched to a gene: 8. The V gene's germline CDR1 is DFQATT and CDR2 SNEGSKA (reference sequence). CDR3 region: CSARLTDRGYEQFF. The CDR3 region has the DNA TGCAGTGCTAGACTAACCGACAGGGGTTATGAGCAGTTCTTC.

This clonotype was seen at least ten times. The chain carries TRBV9 and TRBJ2-7; maybe TRBD2 (6 bases). There are 14 residues in the CDR3. Trimming took off 4 bases at V and 0 bases at J, with 11 bases between the two ends. CDR1 is SGDLS and CDR2 is YYNGEE in the germline V gene. The CDR3 DNA is TGTGCCAGCAGCCCGGAGGGAAGCTCCTACGAGCAGTACTTC. Translating it yields CASSPEGSSYEQYF. Combining the CDR3 with reference TRBV9 and TRBJ2-7 gives the whole variable domain DSGVTQTPKHLITATGQRVTLRCSPRSGDLSVYWYQQSLDQGLQFLIQYYNGEERAKGNILERFSAQQFPDLHSELNLSSLELGDSALYFCASSPEGSSYEQYFGPGTRLTVT.

This clonotype occurred a few times. The chain links TRBV2 to TRBJ1-6, with D perhaps matching TRBD1 (5 bases). Germline V gene sequence: CDR1 SNHLY, CDR2 FYNNEI. CDR3 length: 18 amino acids. Trimming took 2 bases from V and 4 from J, leaving 18 bases between them. The DNA of the CDR3 is TGTGCCAGCAGTGAATTTTTTGGGGACGGGGGTTATAATTCACCCCTCCACTTT. Amino acids: CASSEFFGDGGYNSPLHF.

With regard to this clonotype: One junction end does not reproduce the germline sequence, and a read error may be involved. This chain connects TRBV6-5 to TRBJ1-1; tentatively, D is TRBD1 (5 bases). Germline V gene data show CDR1 as MNHEY and CDR2 as SVGAGI. The CDR3 loop spans 16 amino acids. This chain's CDR3 is CASSDSPTAMNTEAFF. Here the CDR3 DNA reads TGTGCCAGCAGTGACTCCCCGACAGCCATGAACACCGAAGCTTTCTTT.

The J gene is TRBJ1-1, the V gene TRBV6-6; D ambiguous. The CDR3 is 13 amino acids. Germline V gene lookup returns CDR1 MNHNY and CDR2 SVGAGI (reference sequence). Trimming shortened V by 7 bases and J by 7 bases, and 16 bases separated the two germline ends. The CDR3 DNA reads TGTGCCAGCACCCACGCCGTGGCCCTTGAAGCTTTCTTT. Translating it yields CASTHAVALEAFF.

The V and J genes are TRBV10-1 and TRBJ2-5; 12 bases align to TRBD2. The germline gives CDR1 WNHNN, CDR2 SYGVQD (reference sequence). Trimming at V came to 6 bases and at J to 4 bases, leaving 15 bases not matched to a gene. CDR3 length: 18 residues. The CDR3 DNA sequence: TGCGCCAGCAGCCAAGTGGGTCTAGCGGGGGGGCGGGCAGAGACCCAGTACTTC. Translating gives CASSQVGLAGGRAETQYF.

The chain uses TRBV11-2 and TRBJ2-3, with D tentatively TRBD1 (5 bases). CDR3 length equals 15 residues. V was cut by 1 base and J by 4 bases, with 12 bases left in between. CDR1 is SGHAT, CDR2 FQNNGV, per germline. This CDR3 reads CASSLGGRVADTQYF. The CDR3 coding sequence is TGTGCCAGCAGCTTAGGAGGCAGGGTGGCAGATACGCAGTATTTT.

This clonotype occurred many times. This chain links TRBV7-2 with TRBJ2-5; weak D call: TRBD1 (5 bases). Trimming stripped 0 bases from V and 2 bases from J, with 10 bases between. Germline V gene lookup returns CDR1 SGHTA and CDR2 FQGNSA. The CDR3 sequence is 15 residues long. The DNA for the CDR3 is TGTGCCAGCAGCTTAGCCCGAACAGGTCAAGAGACCCAGTACTTC. Encoded protein: CASSLARTGQETQYF.